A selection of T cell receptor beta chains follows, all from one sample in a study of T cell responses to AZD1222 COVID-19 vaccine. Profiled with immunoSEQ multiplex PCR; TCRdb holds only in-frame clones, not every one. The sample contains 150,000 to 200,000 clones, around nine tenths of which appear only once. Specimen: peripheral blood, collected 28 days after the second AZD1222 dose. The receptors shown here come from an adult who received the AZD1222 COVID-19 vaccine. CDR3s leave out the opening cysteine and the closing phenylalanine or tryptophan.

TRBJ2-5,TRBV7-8,ASSLARGGETQY
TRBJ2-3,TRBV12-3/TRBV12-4,ASSLPPTDTQY
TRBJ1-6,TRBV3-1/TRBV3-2,ASSRQSGESPLH
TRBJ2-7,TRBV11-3,ASSPGVGTVEQY
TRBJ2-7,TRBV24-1,ATSGRGTAPYEQY
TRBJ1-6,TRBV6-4,DRGPGNSPLH
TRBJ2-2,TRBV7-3,ASSIGTGNTGELF
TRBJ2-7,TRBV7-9,ASSSGQGGEQY
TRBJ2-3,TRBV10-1,PWRLAGKSDTQY
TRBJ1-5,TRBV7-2,ASSLGGAGQPQH
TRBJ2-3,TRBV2,ASSVGSSTDTQY
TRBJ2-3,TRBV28,ASSGRDTQY
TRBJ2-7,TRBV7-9,ASSPVTAAYEQY
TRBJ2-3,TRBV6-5,ASSYSLAVTDTQY
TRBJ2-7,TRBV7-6,ASSLEAGGRSSYEQY
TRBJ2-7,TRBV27,ASSFNRDHEQY
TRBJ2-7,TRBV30,AWKVGVNEQY
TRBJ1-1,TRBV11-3,ASSVRQGATEAF
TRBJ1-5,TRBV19,ASSALLSSSQPQH
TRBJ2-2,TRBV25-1,ASSELGNTGELF
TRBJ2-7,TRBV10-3,AIRPGQGLYEQY
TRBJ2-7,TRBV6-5,ASSYSGGVEQY
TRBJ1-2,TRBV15,ATSRDEGAGYGYT
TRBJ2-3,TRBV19,ASSIDRNTDTQY
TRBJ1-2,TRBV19,ASTPGQGMGGYT
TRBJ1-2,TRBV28,ASSLGQGSYGYT
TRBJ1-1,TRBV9,ASSVARGTEAF
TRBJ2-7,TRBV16,ASSQGSSYEQY
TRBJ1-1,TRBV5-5,ASSRRTGAHMNTEAF
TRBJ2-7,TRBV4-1,ASSVPADSPSEQY